This entry is about one TCR beta chain. The record originates from a study of blood T cell repertoires in COVID-19. Study context: The analysed material was cDNA or gDNA that came from T cells, B-cell-depleted T cells, or PBMCs.

The V gene lost 5 bases and the J gene lost 5 bases, with 6 bases spanning the gap. This CDR3 region has 11 residues. Germline lookup yields CDR1 SEHNR and CDR2 FQNEAQ (reference sequence). Living in 20 to 30 US areas, the participants were between about 18 and 90 years of age. Two consecutive negative NP/OP PCR tests, clearance, or resolved symptoms defined Cohort 3 recovery. This table comes from immunoSEQ multiplex PCR, and its TCRdb copy is limited to in-frame clones, with some not included. This sample carries approximately 290,000 clones, 75% to 95% of them seen once, and the ten largest clones take 1.1%.

The sequencing input was PBMCs or T cells enriched from blood (not recorded which). The sequence was obtained from a woman aged 25 to 39 who had recovered from COVID-19. V gene TRBV7-9 combines with J gene TRBJ1-1; D is ambiguous. The CDR3 DNA reads as TGTGCCAGCAGCCGGGTTACTGAAGCTTTCTTT. Protein sequence: CASSRVTEAFF.